One sample yielded the 32 T cell receptor beta chains listed below, sequenced in a study of regulatory T cells in long-lasting Graves disease. Time point of the sample: newly diagnosed GD, antithyroid drugs for less than 3 months. PBMCs provided the RNA from which the TCR library was made. Researchers made TCR beta libraries by using iRepertoire HTBI primers and running Arm-PCR on CDR3 regions. TCRdb processed the multiplex PCR reads anew with MiXCR; each CDR3 protein has one entry. The sample lists some 450,000 distinct CDR3 sequences, about 17% occurring once. This same sample was also part of a study on T cells in Graves' hyperthyroidism and ophthalmopathy.

Here the sequenced sample was peripheral blood mononuclear cells (PBMCs), taken at new diagnosis, from a patient treated with antithyroid drugs. The receptors originated from a woman aged 30 to 39 with Graves disease.

This clonotype came up many times. J is TRBJ2-1 and V is TRBV24-1; 7 nucleotides agree with TRBD1. The germline CDR1 and CDR2 sequences are KGHDR and SFDVKD. The CDR3 contains 11 residues. Germline trimming cut 9 bases from V and 5 bases from J; bases unmatched to any gene: 0. For the CDR3, the DNA is TGTGCCACCGACAGGGACAATGAGCAGTTCTTC. As protein: CATDRDNEQFF.

This clonotype was detected only a few times. The chain has TRBV19 and TRBJ2-5; the D gene is possibly TRBD2 (5 bases). The CDR3 is 15 residues long. V was trimmed by 6 bases and J by 6 bases, leaving 20 bases between them. CDR1 LNHDA and CDR2 SQIVND come from the germline V gene (reference sequence). CDR3 protein: CASRPSREFGKTQYF. DNA for the CDR3: TGTGCCAGTAGGCCCTCGAGGGAATTCGGGAAGACCCAGTACTTC.

This clonotype was counted at least ten times. The V and J genes are TRBV29-1 and TRBJ2-1; TRBD2 matches 10 bases. Germline loops: CDR1 SQVTM, CDR2 ANQGSEA. J was trimmed by 6 bases and V by 1 base; bases with no gene match: 0. This CDR3 comprises 13 residues. CDR3 residues: CSVEGTSGNEQFF. The CDR3 DNA is TGCAGCGTTGAAGGGACTAGCGGCAATGAGCAGTTCTTC.

J is TRBJ2-2 and V is TRBV6-1; no clear D. V was trimmed by 6 bases and J by 1 base, leaving 15 bases between them. The CDR3 loop spans 16 amino acids. Looked up from germline, CDR1 is MNHNS and CDR2 is SASEGT. The CDR3 loop is CASRPTGRQNTGELFF. The CDR3 DNA is TGTGCCAGCAGGCCCACCGGGCGTCAGAACACCGGGGAGCTGTTTTTT.

This clonotype has ten or more counts. This chain connects TRBV28 to TRBJ2-1; no reliable D call. Germline V lookup: CDR1 MDHEN, CDR2 SYDVKM. The V end lost 6 bases, the J end lost 9 bases, and 12 bases lay between the germline ends. This CDR3 contains 12 residues. The CDR3 DNA sequence: TGTGCCAGCAGCTCTCTAGGTATTGAGCAGTTCTTC. It codes for CASSSLGIEQFF.

The rearrangement joins TRBV12-3 or TRBV12-4 to TRBJ2-1; 13 nucleotides agree with TRBD2. This CDR3 is built from 17 residues. Trimming removed 4 bases from V and 6 bases from J; junction bases left unmatched: 9. The DNA for the CDR3 is TGTGCCAGCAGTTCTCCGGGACTAGCGGGACCGCGCAATGAGCAGTTCTTC. Protein: CASSSPGLAGPRNEQFF.

This clonotype was counted only a few times. An end of the junction differs from the germline gene, which may be a read error. The genes are TRBV7-9 and TRBJ2-7, with D possibly matching TRBD1 (6 bases). The V gene's germline CDR1 is SEHNR and CDR2 FQNEAQ (reference sequence). The CDR3 totals 14 residues. CDR3 in DNA: TGTGTCAGCAGCTCAGGGGTAGTCCCCTACGAGCAGTACTTC. Its translation is CVSSSGVVPYEQYF. The full variable domain, with the rest looked up from reference TRBV7-9 and TRBJ2-7, is DTGVSQNPRHKITKRGQNVTFRCDPISEHNRLYWYRQTLGQGPEFLTYFQNEAQLEKSRLLSDRFSAERPKGSFSTLEIQRTEQGDSAMYLCVSSSGVVPYEQYFGPGTRLTVT.

This clonotype was observed at least ten times. This chain connects TRBV18 to TRBJ2-3; either TRBD1 or TRBD2 may supply D (5 bases each). The V gene lost 6 bases and the J gene lost 0 bases, with 13 bases spanning the gap. CDR1 KGHSH and CDR2 LQKENI come from the germline V gene. The CDR3 loop spans 15 amino acids. This CDR3 is CASSWDALSTDTQYF. The CDR3 DNA reads TGTGCCAGCTCCTGGGACGCCCTGAGCACAGATACGCAGTATTTT.

Turning to this clonotype: At one end, the junction sequence differs from germline, possibly due to a read error. CDR3 region: CASSLLFNEQLF. As DNA, the CDR3 is TGTGCCAGCAGCTTACTATTCAATGAGCAGCTCTTC. The chain uses TRBV7-6 and TRBJ2-1; no reliable D call. The CDR3 has 12 amino acids. Germline loops: CDR1 SGHVS, CDR2 FNYEAQ.

This clonotype was recorded many times. This chain links TRBV5-5 with TRBJ2-4, with 8 bases aligning to TRBD1. Per the germline V gene, CDR1 is SGHKS and CDR2 is YYEKEE (reference sequence). Unmatched junction bases numbered 17, after V lost 2 bases and J lost 7 bases. CDR3 length: 18 amino acids. CDR3 protein: CASSLVSGQGARSNIQYF. The CDR3 coding sequence is TGTGCCAGCAGCTTAGTTTCCGGCCAGGGGGCGAGGTCGAACATTCAGTACTTC.

This clonotype was counted at least ten times. This chain uses TRBV28 with TRBJ2-7, with TRBD2 identical over 13 bases. CDR1 and CDR2 from the germline V gene are MDHEN and SYDVKM. The CDR3 is 15 amino acids. Losses at the gene ends were 6 bases for V and 2 bases for J; bases not matched to a gene: 4. DNA of the CDR3: TGTGCCAGCAGAAAAACTAGCGGGAGGGCCTACGAGCAGTACTTC. Its translation is CASRKTSGRAYEQYF.

This clonotype was seen at least ten times. V usage is TRBV11-2 and J usage is TRBJ2-7; 7 bases map to TRBD2. CDR1 is SGHAT, CDR2 FQNNGV, per germline. Trimming took 5 bases from V and 7 from J; bases not matched to a gene: 11. This CDR3 region has 14 residues. The CDR3 sequence is CASSSGIAAGEQYF. The CDR3 coding sequence is TGTGCCAGCAGCAGCGGGATCGCGGCGGGGGAGCAGTACTTC.

This clonotype was picked up many times. The chain is built from TRBV15 and TRBJ2-3; D is possibly TRBD1 or TRBD2 (5 bases each). Trimming left V 5 bases short and J 0 bases short, with 15 bases between. From germline, CDR1 is LNHNV and CDR2 YYDKDF (reference sequence). This CDR3 spans 16 amino acids. The DNA of the CDR3 is TGTGCCACCAGCCCGCCTGAGGGACCCAGCACAGATACGCAGTATTTT. It yields the protein CATSPPEGPSTDTQYF.

Many counts were recorded for this clonotype. The chain is built from TRBV11-2 and TRBJ2-3; 7 bases map to TRBD1. Trimming cost V 6 bases and J 1 base; bases outside gene matches: 7. The germline V gene has CDR1 SGHAT and CDR2 FQNNGV. The CDR3 consists of 15 residues. CDR3 nucleotide sequence: TGTGCCAGCAGTATACAGGGGATACGCACAGATACGCAGTATTTT. It codes for CASSIQGIRTDTQYF.

This clonotype was counted ten times or more. This chain uses TRBV6-5 with TRBJ2-2, with D possibly being TRBD2 (5 bases). Deletions cut 4 bases from V and 5 bases from J, with 17 bases between. The CDR3 runs 16 residues. Germline V gene data show CDR1 as MNHEY and CDR2 as SVGAGI. DNA of the CDR3: TGTGCCAGCAGTTCAGAACGGAGGCTCAAGACCGGGGAGCTGTTTTTT. Protein sequence: CASSSERRLKTGELFF.

Only a few counts were recorded for this clonotype. The chain combines TRBV3-1 with TRBJ2-5, with 8 bases identical to TRBD1. V shed 6 bases, J shed 5 bases, and the junction held 11 bases outside the gene matches. The CDR3 contains 15 residues. Germline CDR1 reads LGHDT; CDR2 reads YNNKEL (reference sequence). The CDR3 DNA follows: TGTGCCAGCAGACCGGGACAGGCCCGCTGGGAGACCCAGTACTTC. Amino acids: CASRPGQARWETQYF.

The chain uses TRBV7-2 and TRBJ2-1; no definite D call. Per germline, CDR1 SGHTA and CDR2 FQGNSA. Deletions cut 5 bases from V and 2 bases from J, with 13 bases between. The CDR3 has 15 amino acids. The CDR3 DNA follows: TGTGCCAGCAGCCCCCGAGTAGGAACCTACAATGAGCAGTTCTTC. Amino acid sequence: CASSPRVGTYNEQFF.

This clonotype was seen ten or more times. The chain joins TRBV11-2 to TRBJ2-3; 8 bases line up with TRBD1. J gave up 4 bases and V 5 bases, and 14 bases lay outside the gene matches. Germline V gene data show CDR1 as SGHAT and CDR2 as FQNNGV. This CDR3 region has 17 residues. The CDR3 protein is CASSPGPGQGRADTQYF. The CDR3 DNA sequence: TGTGCCAGCAGCCCCGGCCCCGGACAGGGTCGTGCAGATACGCAGTATTTT.

There are a few counts of this clonotype. The V gene is TRBV9, the J gene TRBJ2-3; 10 bases agree with TRBD2. The length of the CDR3 is 15 residues. CDR1 SGDLS and CDR2 YYNGEE come from the germline V gene. J gave up 5 bases and V 1 base, and 4 bases lay outside the gene matches. In DNA, the CDR3 is TGTGCCAGCAGCGTACTAGCGGGAGTGATAGATACGCAGTATTTT. Translation: CASSVLAGVIDTQYF.

The chain couples TRBV29-1 to TRBJ2-7, with TRBD2 identical over 9 bases. The CDR3 sequence is 16 residues long. J lost 4 bases, V lost 6 bases, and 16 bases had no gene match. Looked up from germline, CDR1 is SQVTM and CDR2 is ANQGSEA. Here the CDR3 DNA reads TGCAGCGTCCGCGGGAGGGCCGGTTTTCCCTCTTACGAGCAGTACTTC. As protein: CSVRGRAGFPSYEQYF.

The V gene is TRBV20-1, the J gene TRBJ2-1; 11 bases line up with TRBD2. Unmatched junction bases numbered 7, after V lost 1 base and J lost 5 bases. Germline CDR1 is DFQATT and CDR2 is SNEGSKA (reference sequence). The CDR3 length is 16 residues. CDR3 in amino acids: CSARGRLAGQNNEQFF. In nucleotides, the CDR3 is TGCAGTGCTAGAGGGCGACTAGCGGGACAGAACAATGAGCAGTTCTTC.

This clonotype has at least ten counts. The genes are TRBV6-1 and TRBJ1-5; TRBD1 aligns across 7 bases. The V gene's germline CDR1 is MNHNS and CDR2 SASEGT. V gave up 5 bases and J gave up 7 bases; unmatched junction bases: 8. The CDR3 has 14 residues. CDR3 sequence reads: CASSPQGTRQPQHF. The CDR3 bases are TGTGCCAGCAGTCCACAGGGGACACGGCAGCCCCAGCATTTT.

V usage is TRBV13 and J usage is TRBJ1-2; D remains unclear. Trimming removed 6 bases from V and 0 bases from J, with 8 bases in between. From germline, CDR1 is PRHDT and CDR2 FYEKMQ (reference sequence). The CDR3 spans 13 residues. CDR3 in DNA: TGTGCCAGCAGTGGGGTCTCTAACTATGGCTACACCTTC. Encoded protein: CASSGVSNYGYTF.

J is TRBJ2-3 and V is TRBV4-2; 8 nucleotides align to TRBD2. V dropped 1 base and J dropped 5; count of bases not matched to a gene: 11. Germline CDR1 is LGHNA and CDR2 is YNFKEQ. This CDR3 has 17 amino acids. The CDR3 spells CASSQAAGTSPKDTQYF. The CDR3 nucleotides read TGTGCCAGCAGCCAAGCCGCCGGGACTAGTCCGAAAGATACGCAGTATTTT.

About this clonotype itself: This sequence is one base from a far larger clone and is likely a read error. The chain links TRBV12-3 or TRBV12-4 to TRBJ1-1; 8 bases are shared with TRBD1. The CDR3 runs to 14 residues. The CDR3 loop is CACSRQGTDTEAFF. CDR3 DNA: TGTGCCTGCAGCCGACAGGGGACGGACACTGAAGCTTTCTTT.

This clonotype was found once. Given a much more abundant clone one base away, this may be a read error. V and J are TRBV20-1 and TRBJ1-1; TRBD1 agrees at 7 bases. The CDR3 is made up of 14 amino acids. Germline CDR1 DFQATT, CDR2 SNEGSKA (reference sequence). The trim removed 3 bases at V and 6 bases at J, leaving 10 bases unmatched. CDR3 coding DNA: TGCAGTGCTAGCCCGACAGGGAGGGTTCCTGAAGCTTTCTTT. Encoded protein: CSASPTGRVPEAFF.

CDR3 DNA: TGTGCCAGCAGCCTGAGCTATGGACAGGGAAGACCAGATACGCAGTATTTT. Amino acids: CASSLSYGQGRPDTQYF. The rearrangement joins TRBV7-2 to TRBJ2-3; 8 nucleotides agree with TRBD1. CDR1 and CDR2 from the germline V gene are SGHTA and FQGNSA. The V segment lost 5 bases and the J segment 4 bases; nucleotides outside the gene matches: 14. The CDR3 is made up of 17 amino acids.

This clonotype occurred many times. This chain connects TRBV20-1 to TRBJ2-3, with 7 bases aligning to TRBD2. The germline V gene encodes CDR1 DFQATT and CDR2 SNEGSKA (reference sequence). The CDR3 covers 14 residues. The ends lost 3 bases at V and 1 base at J; junction bases unmatched: 4. In DNA, the CDR3 is TGCAGTGCTAGCGGGAGCGGGGGCACAGATACGCAGTATTTT. This encodes CSASGSGGTDTQYF.

This clonotype has more than one count but fewer than ten. A read error may be the cause here, since a much bigger clone is one base away. This sequence joins TRBV28 and TRBJ2-7; D possibly matches TRBD1 or TRBD2 (5 bases each). The CDR3 contains 15 residues. CDR1 is MDHEN, CDR2 SYDVKM, per germline. DNA for the CDR3: TGTGCCAGCAGTTTACCCCGACGGGGCTCCTGCGAGCAGTACTTC. Protein sequence: CASSLPRRGSCEQYF.

This clonotype was observed at least ten times. The chain recombines TRBV4-1 with TRBJ2-7; no firm D call. Looked up from germline, CDR1 is MGHRA and CDR2 is YSYEKL. This CDR3 region has 13 residues. V was pared by 3 bases and J by 3 bases, with 9 bases between. The CDR3 spells CASSHRPDYEQYF. The CDR3 DNA sequence: TGCGCCAGCAGCCACCGGCCGGACTACGAGCAGTACTTC.

As to this clonotype: An end of the junction does not agree with germline; a read error may underlie this. The chain is built from TRBV4-1 and TRBJ2-5, with D possibly called TRBD1 or TRBD2 (5 bases each). CDR1 is MGHRA, CDR2 YSYEKL, per germline. The CDR3 covers 16 residues. CDR3: CASSQVRDQGWETLYF. The CDR3 bases are TGCGCCAGCAGCCAAGTTCGGGACCAGGGTTGGGAGACCCTGTACTTC.

With regard to this clonotype: With only one base between it and a far larger clone, this is likely a read error. The chain combines TRBV2 with TRBJ2-5; TRBD1 is a possible D gene (6 bases). Trimming cost V 5 bases and J 11 bases, with 21 bases left between them. This CDR3 region has 14 residues. The V gene's germline CDR1 is SNHLY and CDR2 FYNNEI. The CDR3 sequence: CASSQGRTYNEQYF. The DNA of the CDR3 is TGTGCCAGCAGTCAGGGGCGGACCTACAATGAGCAGTACTTC. The full variable domain, in which reference TRBV2 and TRBJ2-5 provide the parts outside the CDR3, is EPEVTQTPSHQVTQMGQEVILRCVPISNHLYFYWYRQILGQKVEFLVSFYNNEISEKSEIFDDQFSVERPDGSNFTLKIRSTKLEDSAMYFCASSQGRTYNEQYFGPGTRLLVL.